This is a list of T cell receptor beta chains from one sample in a study of early T cells in non-severe SARS-CoV-2 infection. TCRdb recomputed calls from the 5' RACE reads with MiXCR, one row per CDR3 protein. The profile shows approximately 30,000 distinct CDR3 sequences, approximately 7.1% of them singletons. This material consisted of whole blood, taken at baseline. All receptors derive from an adult who was a healthcare worker with PCR-confirmed SARS-CoV-2 infection or an uninfected control (not recorded which). CDR3s include the opening cysteine and the closing phenylalanine or tryptophan. Each record gives: clone size, J gene, D gene, V gene, CDR3 DNA, CDR3 protein. A D gene is named only where the DNA matches it firmly. Clone size appears in some rows only: once, few, many, or a class for an expanded clone.

>many|TRBJ2-1|NA|TRBV25-1
TGTGCCAGCAGTGAAGGACGGCAAGAGCAGTTCTTC
CASSEGRQEQFF
>NA|TRBJ1-3|TRBD1|TRBV20-1
TGCAGTGCCCCGGGACAGGGAGGAAACACCATATATTTT
CSAPGQGGNTIYF
>NA|TRBJ2-1|NA|TRBV14
TGTGCCAGCAGCCAAGGCTGGGGCGATGAGCAGTTCTTC
CASSQGWGDEQFF
>many|TRBJ1-1|NA|TRBV6-1
TGTGCCAGCAGTGAAGCAGAGGGGGACAACACTGAAGCTTTCTTT
CASSEAEGDNTEAFF
>few|TRBJ1-1|NA|TRBV20-1
TGCAGTGCCAAAGATCTAGGCCCCACTGAAGCTTTCTTT
CSAKDLGPTEAFF
>many|TRBJ2-7|TRBD2|TRBV6-5
TGTGCCAGCAGTAACAGCGGGAGGGCTACGTACGAGCAGTACTTC
CASSNSGRATYEQYF
>many|TRBJ2-1|NA|TRBV14
TGTGCCAGCAGCCAAGATTGGCTAGCGAATGAGCAGTTCTTC
CASSQDWLANEQFF
>few|TRBJ2-1|NA|TRBV20-1
TGCAGTGGTTGGCGGGAACTCTCCTACAATGAGCAGTTCTTC
CSGWRELSYNEQFF
>few|TRBJ1-1|NA|TRBV20-1
TGCAGTGCTAGACACCCGGGGACCACTGAAGCTTTCTTT
CSARHPGTTEAFF
>few|TRBJ1-2|NA|TRBV6-1
TGTGCCAGCAGTGAAAATGGTTTTAACTATGGCTACACCTTC
CASSENGFNYGYTF
>many|TRBJ2-3|NA|TRBV25-1
TGTGCCAGCAGTGCAGGGAGTGGCACAGATACGCAGTATTTT
CASSAGSGTDTQYF
>NA|TRBJ2-7|TRBD2|TRBV7-2
TGTGCCAGCAGCTTAACAGGGACTAGCGGGACCTACGAGCAGTACTTC
CASSLTGTSGTYEQYF
>many|TRBJ1-5|NA|TRBV12-3/TRBV12-4
TGTGCCAGCAGCCACGAGGCGGGGAGCAATCAGCCCCAGCATTTT
CASSHEAGSNQPQHF
>NA|TRBJ2-2|NA|TRBV29-1
TGCAGCGTCATAGACAGTAACACCGGGGAGCTGTTTTTT
CSVIDSNTGELFF
>many|TRBJ1-5|TRBD1|TRBV6-1
TGTGCCAGCAGTGCATCGGGGGGAGGGGGCTATAGCAATCAGCCCCAGCATTTT
CASSASGGGGYSNQPQHF
>NA|TRBJ2-7|TRBD2|TRBV24-1
TGTGCCACCAGTGATTCCCAGACTAGCGCCCGCTACGAGCAGTACTTC
CATSDSQTSARYEQYF
>few|TRBJ2-7|NA|TRBV9
TGTGCCAGCAGCGTCCAGCCCTCATTAGATCCCTACGAGCAGTACTTC
CASSVQPSLDPYEQYF
>many|TRBJ1-5|NA|TRBV6-6
TGTGCCAGCAGTTACAGCCCCGGAGACAATCAGCCCCAGCATTTT
CASSYSPGDNQPQHF
>few|TRBJ2-7|NA|TRBV7-3
TGTGCCAGCAGTACGGACCCCTACGAGCAGTACTTC
CASSTDPYEQYF
>NA|TRBJ2-1|TRBD2|TRBV2
TGTGCCAGCAGTGAAATTTTAGCGGGAGGGCCCTACAATGAGCAGTTCTTC
CASSEILAGGPYNEQFF
>many|TRBJ2-1|TRBD2|TRBV7-2
TGTGCCGGCGGGGGGACGGCGGGCTACAATGAGCAGTTCTTC
CAGGGTAGYNEQFF
>few|TRBJ2-7|TRBD1|TRBV18
TGTGCCAGCTCACGGACAGGGGGGACTTACGAGCAGTACTTC
CASSRTGGTYEQYF
>many|TRBJ1-1|NA|TRBV7-8
TGTGCCAGCAGCCCCGAGATTGGGGGCACTGAAGCTTTCTTT
CASSPEIGGTEAFF
>many|TRBJ1-2|NA|TRBV6-5
TGTGCCAGCAGTTACGGGAATAACTATGGCTACACCTTC
CASSYGNNYGYTF
>many|TRBJ2-3|NA|TRBV12-3/TRBV12-4
TGTGCCAGCAGTTTGACTCCTAGCACAGATACGCAGTATTTT
CASSLTPSTDTQYF